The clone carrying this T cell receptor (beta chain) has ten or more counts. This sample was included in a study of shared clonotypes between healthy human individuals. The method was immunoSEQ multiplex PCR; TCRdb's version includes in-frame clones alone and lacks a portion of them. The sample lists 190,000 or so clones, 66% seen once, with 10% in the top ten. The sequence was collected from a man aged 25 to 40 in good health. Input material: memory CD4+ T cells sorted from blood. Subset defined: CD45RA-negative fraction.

The CDR3 protein is CASSLAGLNTQYF. The CDR3 DNA sequence: TGTGCCAGCAGCTTAGCGGGACTCAATACGCAGTATTTT. The chain joins TRBV11-2 to TRBJ2-3; D is possibly TRBD2 (6 bases). Looked up from germline, CDR1 is SGHAT and CDR2 is FQNNGV. The ends were cut back, 1 base at V and 7 bases at J, with 9 bases in the middle. This CDR3 has 13 amino acids.